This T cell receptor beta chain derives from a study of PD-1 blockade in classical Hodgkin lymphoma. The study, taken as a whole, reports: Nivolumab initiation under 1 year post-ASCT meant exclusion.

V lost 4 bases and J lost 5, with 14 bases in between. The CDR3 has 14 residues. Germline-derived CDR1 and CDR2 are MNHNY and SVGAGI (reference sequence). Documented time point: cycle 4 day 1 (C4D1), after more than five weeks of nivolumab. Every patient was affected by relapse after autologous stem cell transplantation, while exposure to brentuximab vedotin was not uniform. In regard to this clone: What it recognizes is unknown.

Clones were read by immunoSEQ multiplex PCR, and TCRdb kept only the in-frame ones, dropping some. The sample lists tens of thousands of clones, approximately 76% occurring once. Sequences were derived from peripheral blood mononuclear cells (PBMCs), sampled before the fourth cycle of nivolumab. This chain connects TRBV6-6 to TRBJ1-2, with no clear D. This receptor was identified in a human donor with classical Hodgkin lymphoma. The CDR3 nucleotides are TGTGCCAGCAGTTCCTTAGGTCTAACGTATGGCTACACCTTC. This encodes CASSSLGLTYGYTF.